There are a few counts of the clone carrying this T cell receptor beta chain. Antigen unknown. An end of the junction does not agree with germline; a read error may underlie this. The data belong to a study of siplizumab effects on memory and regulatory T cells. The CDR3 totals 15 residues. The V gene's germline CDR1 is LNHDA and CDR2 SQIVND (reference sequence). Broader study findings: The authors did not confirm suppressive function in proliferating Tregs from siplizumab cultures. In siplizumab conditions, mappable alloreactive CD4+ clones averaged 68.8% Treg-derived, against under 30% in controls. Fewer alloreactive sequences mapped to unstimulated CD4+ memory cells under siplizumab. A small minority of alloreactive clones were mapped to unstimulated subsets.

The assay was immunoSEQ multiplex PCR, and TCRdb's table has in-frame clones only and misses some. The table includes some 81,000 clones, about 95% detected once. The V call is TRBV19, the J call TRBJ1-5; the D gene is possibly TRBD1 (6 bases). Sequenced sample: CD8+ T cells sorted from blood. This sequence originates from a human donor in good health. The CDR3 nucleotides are TGTGCCAGTAGCATAGGACAGTATAGCAATCAGCCCCAGCATTTT. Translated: CASSIGQYSNQPQHF. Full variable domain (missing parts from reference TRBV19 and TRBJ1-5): DGGITQSPKYLFRKEGQNVTLSCEQNLNHDAMYWYRQDPGQGLRLIYYSQIVNDFQKGDIAEGYSVSREKKESFPLTVTSAQKNPTAFYLCASSIGQYSNQPQHFGDGTRLSIL.